Listed here is a single T cell receptor (beta chain). Original processing notes: Quantification of nucleated cells was approximated via reference gene primer amplification. This table comes from immunoSEQ multiplex PCR, and its TCRdb copy is limited to in-frame clones, with some not included. That table is the source of V, J and clone size, and D and trimming were worked out from the DNA. The sample consists of some 160,000 clones, 84% of them appearing once. Participant reports of clinical history set cohort assignment. The data were obtained in a study of blood T cell repertoires in COVID-19. Looking at the study overall: PBMCs, B-cell-depleted T cells, or T cells provided the cDNA or gDNA that made up the material.

From germline, CDR1 is SGHNT and CDR2 YYREEE (reference sequence). The CDR3 extends over 15 amino acids. V lost 4 bases and J lost 2; bases outside the gene matches: 9. The rearrangement uses TRBV5-4 and TRBJ2-7, with 7 bases lining up with TRBD1. The clonotype comes from a woman aged 50 to 60 who had recovered from COVID-19. Sequenced material: PBMCs or T cells enriched from blood (not recorded which). CDR3 sequence (DNA): TGTGCCAGCAGCCCGGATCCAGGGGGAACCTACGAGCAGTACTTC. Translation gives CASSPDPGGTYEQYF.